The 32 T cell receptor beta chains listed next were all sequenced from one sample in a study of glioma-infiltrating T cells. Using RNA template, CDR3s of TCR alpha and beta were amplified with iRepertoire arm-PCR. TCRdb reprocessed the multiplex PCR reads via MiXCR and lists one record per CDR3 protein. The repertoire holds around 150,000 distinct CDR3 sequences, with about two fifths as singletons. Sequencing was done on a sample of glioma tissue, nonneoplastic brain tissue, or PBMCs (not recorded which). The receptors stem from a human donor with low-grade glioma or glioblastoma, undergoing nonglioma brain surgery, or in good health (not recorded which).

Comments on this clonotype: With a much larger clone just one base away, this may be a read error. The CDR3 loop reads CAISQNEVTEAFF. CDR3 DNA sequence: TGTGCCATCAGTCAAAACGAGGTCACTGAAGCTTTCTTT. The rearrangement links TRBV10-3 to TRBJ1-1; D is undetermined. Trimming took 5 bases from V and 4 from J, leaving 11 bases between them. This CDR3 contains 13 residues. The germline V gene encodes CDR1 ENHRY and CDR2 SYGVKD.

The chain combines TRBV6-1 with TRBJ2-7; D uncertain. Germline V lookup: CDR1 MNHNS, CDR2 SASEGT. V lost 5 bases and J 3 bases, leaving 8 bases between the germline ends. This CDR3 region has 12 residues. DNA of the CDR3: TGTGCCAGCAGTCCCTCTCACTACGAGCAGTACTTC. As protein: CASSPSHYEQYF.

This clonotype was counted once. The rearrangement links TRBV29-1 to TRBJ2-1; D call uncertain. In germline, CDR1 is SQVTM, CDR2 ANQGSEA. V lost 6 bases and J lost 4, with 19 bases in between. CDR3 length: 15 amino acids. The CDR3 sequence: CSVDRVGRRYNEQFF. CDR3 sequence (DNA): TGCAGCGTGGACCGAGTTGGCCGCCGTTACAATGAGCAGTTCTTC.

This clonotype occurred a few times. The rearrangement links TRBV4-1 to TRBJ2-3; no clear D gene. V was pared by 1 base and J by 4 bases, with 6 bases between. This CDR3 is 13 amino acids long. Germline CDR1 is MGHRA and CDR2 is YSYEKL. The CDR3, as DNA: TGCGCCAGCAGCCAAGGAGAGGCAGATACGCAGTATTTT. Translating it yields CASSQGEADTQYF.

J is TRBJ2-5 and V is TRBV7-9, with no clear D. Trimming pared 2 bases from V and 6 bases from J, leaving 13 bases between. The length of the CDR3 is 14 residues. The germline V gene has CDR1 SEHNR and CDR2 FQNEAQ (reference sequence). The CDR3 DNA is TGTGCCAGCAGCTTAAGCAGCGCGGCGAAGACCCAGTACTTC. Its protein product is CASSLSSAAKTQYF.

This clonotype was detected only a few times. The chain employs TRBV4-3 and TRBJ1-2; D is unresolved. The V end was cut by 0 bases, the J end by 2 bases, with 13 bases between. This CDR3 has 16 residues. CDR1 and CDR2 from the germline V gene are LGHNA and YSLEER. The CDR3 coding sequence is TGCGCCAGCAGCCAAGATATGGTAGGGAGGAACTATGGCTACACCTTC. Protein product: CASSQDMVGRNYGYTF.

This clonotype was observed a few times. This chain links TRBV4-3 with TRBJ2-3, with 9 positions matching TRBD2. The germline CDR1 and CDR2 sequences are LGHNA and YSLEER. CDR3 length: 16 residues. After removal of 1 base from V and 0 bases from J, the junction contained 2 bases not matched to a gene. As DNA, the CDR3 is TGCGCCAGCAGCCAAGCTAGCGGGGTTAGCACAGATACGCAGTATTTT. It translates to CASSQASGVSTDTQYF.

The rearrangement joins TRBV6-2 or TRBV6-3 to TRBJ1-1, with D hard to call. The CDR3 contains 14 residues. The V gene lost 6 bases and the J gene lost 1 base, with 12 bases spanning the gap. Per the germline V gene, CDR1 is MNHEY and CDR2 is SVGEGT. CDR3 nucleotide sequence: TGTGCCAGCAGAACCCCCCAGGCGAACACTGAAGCTTTCTTT. It codes for CASRTPQANTEAFF.

This clonotype was observed a few times. The rearrangement joins TRBV27 to TRBJ2-7, with TRBD2 identical over 9 bases. The CDR3 spans 15 residues. With V trimmed by 5 bases and J by 3 bases, 8 bases remained unmatched. Germline V gene sequence: CDR1 MNHEY, CDR2 SMNVEV (reference sequence). The CDR3 bases are TGTGCCAGCAGTCCACGGACTAGCGCGGACTACGAGCAGTACTTC. Amino acids: CASSPRTSADYEQYF.

This clonotype has more than one count but fewer than ten. The chain has TRBV20-1 and TRBJ2-7; tentative D call: TRBD1 (5 bases). Trimming removed 2 bases from V and 0 bases from J, with 14 bases in between. The CDR3 extends over 15 amino acids. CDR1 is DFQATT, CDR2 SNEGSKA, per germline (reference sequence). The CDR3: CSARPSQEPSYEQYF. The CDR3 nucleotides are TGCAGTGCTAGACCCTCACAGGAACCCTCCTACGAGCAGTACTTC.

The chain combines TRBV2 with TRBJ1-1; TRBD1 aligns across 7 bases. V was clipped by 7 bases and J by 0 bases; unmatched bases: 2. The CDR3 covers 13 residues. Germline V gene lookup returns CDR1 SNHLY and CDR2 FYNNEI. Here the CDR3 reads CASKDRVNTEAFF. The CDR3 DNA reads as TGTGCCAGCAAAGACAGGGTGAACACTGAAGCTTTCTTT. Full variable domain (missing parts from reference TRBV2 and TRBJ1-1): EPEVTQTPSHQVTQMGQEVILRCVPISNHLYFYWYRQILGQKVEFLVSFYNNEISEKSEIFDDQFSVERPDGSNFTLKIRSTKLEDSAMYFCASKDRVNTEAFFGQGTRLTVV.

The chain carries TRBV28 and TRBJ1-3; D ambiguous. Germline V gene lookup returns CDR1 MDHEN and CDR2 SYDVKM. Deletions cut 2 bases from V and 4 bases from J, with 6 bases between. This CDR3 contains 13 residues. CDR3 nucleotides: TGTGCCAGCAGTTTAACTTTAGGAAACACCATATATTTT. Its translation: CASSLTLGNTIYF.

This clonotype was observed a handful of times. V gene TRBV15 combines with J gene TRBJ1-1, with 8 nucleotides matching TRBD1. This CDR3 region has 15 residues. V shed 3 bases and J 4 bases; nucleotides not matched to a gene: 7. From germline, CDR1 is LNHNV and CDR2 YYDKDF (reference sequence). The CDR3 sequence is CATSRASGGLTEAFF. The CDR3, as DNA: TGTGCCACCAGCAGGGCCTCAGGGGGCCTCACTGAAGCTTTCTTT.

This clonotype was picked up a small number of times. The chain is built from TRBV20-1 and TRBJ2-3; possible D gene TRBD2, 6 bases. The CDR3 totals 12 residues. Germline V CDR1 and CDR2: DFQATT, SNEGSKA (reference sequence). V gave up 5 bases and J gave up 4 bases, with 10 bases separating them. The CDR3 region is CSAQRGSDTQYF. CDR3 bases: TGCAGTGCTCAACGGGGGTCAGATACGCAGTATTTT.

This clonotype has a count of ten or more. V gene TRBV6-2 or TRBV6-3 combines with J gene TRBJ1-1; tentatively, D is TRBD1 (5 bases). The germline CDR1 and CDR2 sequences are MNHEY and SVGEGT. Trimming stripped 4 bases from V and 7 bases from J, with 10 bases between. The CDR3 loop spans 12 amino acids. The CDR3 region has the DNA TGTGCCAGCAGTTGGACTGGGGGTGAAGCTTTCTTT. This translates into CASSWTGGEAFF.

About this clonotype itself: This may come from a read error, since a much larger clone is one base off. This chain links TRBV6-1 with TRBJ2-1, with D perhaps assigned TRBD1 or TRBD2 (5 bases each). The CDR3 covers 14 residues. The germline V gene has CDR1 MNHNS and CDR2 SASEGT. V was cut by 3 bases and J by 9 bases, with 15 bases left in between. The CDR3 nucleotides read TGTGCCAGCAGTGAGACGGGACCCCCAAGTGAGCAGTTCTTC. Translation gives CASSETGPPSEQFF.

In the case of this clonotype: As the CDR3 is not closed by the conserved phenylalanine or tryptophan, this likely results from a read error. This chain links TRBV19 with TRBJ2-7; tentatively, D is TRBD2 (6 bases). Germline V CDR1 and CDR2: LNHDA, SQIVND (reference sequence). The CDR3 totals 14 residues. V was pared by 8 bases and J by 1 base, with 15 bases between. The CDR3 loop reads CASGSGTGSYEQYL. CDR3 bases: TGTGCCAGTGGATCCGGGACTGGTTCCTACGAGCAGTACCTC.

V gene TRBV2 combines with J gene TRBJ2-7; 10 nucleotides align to TRBD1. CDR3 length equals 12 residues. The J segment lost 4 bases and the V segment lost 8 bases, leaving 2 bases of the junction unmatched. Germline CDR1 SNHLY, CDR2 FYNNEI. In DNA form, the CDR3 reads TGTGCCAGCGACAGGGGGCGGTACGAGCAGTACTTC. It translates to CASDRGRYEQYF.

V is TRBV20-1 and J is TRBJ1-5, with D hard to call. V lost 7 bases and J 0 bases, leaving 10 bases between the germline ends. CDR3 length: 13 residues. CDR1 is DFQATT and CDR2 is SNEGSKA in the germline V gene (reference sequence). The CDR3 DNA reads TGCAGTGTTAAAAAGTTTAGCAATCAGCCCCAGCATTTT. Amino acids: CSVKKFSNQPQHF.

This clonotype has more than one count but fewer than ten. The chain uses TRBV15 and TRBJ1-1, with D hard to call. This CDR3 contains 15 residues. Trimming pared 4 bases from V and 0 bases from J, leaving 12 bases between. The V gene's germline CDR1 is LNHNV and CDR2 YYDKDF (reference sequence). This CDR3 reads CATSTGGSVNTEAFF. The CDR3 DNA reads TGTGCCACCAGCACCGGTGGGAGTGTGAACACTGAAGCTTTCTTT.

In regard to this clonotype: A single base separates this from a much larger clone, so it may be a read error. The CDR3 nucleotides are TGTGCCAGCAAGATCTTAGGACAGGGGCCCTATGGCTACACCTTC. Residues: CASKILGQGPYGYTF. J is TRBJ1-2 and V is TRBV28; 9 bases are a match to TRBD1. The trim removed 7 bases at V and 4 bases at J, leaving 10 bases unmatched. The CDR3 is made up of 15 amino acids. CDR1 is MDHEN and CDR2 is SYDVKM in the germline V gene.

This clonotype has more than one count but fewer than ten. This chain uses TRBV4-2 with TRBJ2-7; D remains unclear. The ends were cut back, 0 bases at V and 0 bases at J, with 12 bases in the middle. Germline V gene data show CDR1 as LGHNA and CDR2 as YNFKEQ. The CDR3 length is 16 residues. The CDR3 nucleotides read TGTGCCAGCAGCCAAGAGCTTGACGGCTACTCCTACGAGCAGTACTTC. It encodes CASSQELDGYSYEQYF.

The rearrangement uses TRBV2 and TRBJ2-3; D perhaps matches TRBD1 (5 bases). The V end lost 3 bases, the J end lost 0 bases, and 13 bases lay between the germline ends. CDR1 is SNHLY, CDR2 FYNNEI, per germline. CDR3 size: 16 residues. The CDR3 DNA sequence: TGTGCCAGCAGTGATTTAGACAGTTTTAGCACAGATACGCAGTATTTT. This translates into CASSDLDSFSTDTQYF.

The V and J genes are TRBV5-5 and TRBJ1-6; D gene uncertain. CDR3 length equals 13 residues. The germline V gene encodes CDR1 SGHKS and CDR2 YYEKEE (reference sequence). V was pared by 0 bases and J by 7 bases, with 5 bases between. This CDR3 is CASSLGANSPLHF. The DNA for the CDR3 is TGTGCCAGCAGCTTGGGCGCAAATTCACCCCTCCACTTT. The full variable domain, completed using reference TRBV5-5 and TRBJ1-6, is DAGVTQSPTHLIKTRGQQVTLRCSPISGHKSVSWYQQVLGQGPQFIFQYYEKEERGRGNFPDRFSARQFPNYSSELNVNALLLGDSALYLCASSLGANSPLHFGNGTRLTVT.

A remark on this clonotype: One end of the junction is discordant with germline, which a read error may explain. The chain carries TRBV6-9 and TRBJ1-4; a possible D gene is TRBD1 (6 bases). Germline CDR1 is MNHGY and CDR2 is SVAAGI. The CDR3 is 15 residues long. CDR3 coding DNA: TGTGCCAGCAGTTACACGACAGGCCATAATGGAAAACTGTTTTTT. It is translated as CASSYTTGHNGKLFF.

The chain has TRBV28 and TRBJ2-2, with D perhaps matching TRBD1 (6 bases). The V end lost 3 bases, the J end lost 7 bases, and 6 bases lay between the germline ends. The CDR3 runs 12 residues. Germline V lookup: CDR1 MDHEN, CDR2 SYDVKM. The CDR3 region has the DNA TGTGCCAGCAGTTTGGGACACGGGGAGCTGTTTTTT. Residues: CASSLGHGELFF.

V is TRBV7-2 and J is TRBJ1-2; 9 positions match TRBD1. V dropped 4 bases and J dropped 4; count of bases not matched to a gene: 7. This CDR3 is built from 15 residues. Germline CDR1 reads SGHTA; CDR2 reads FQGNSA. CDR3 region: CASSSQGALVYGYTF. CDR3 DNA sequence: TGTGCCAGCAGCTCACAGGGGGCGCTGGTCTATGGCTACACCTTC.

This clonotype appeared once. The junction departs from the called germline gene at one end, perhaps through a read error. The gene calls are TRBV4-1 and TRBJ2-3; TRBD2 might be the D (5 bases). CDR3 size: 16 residues. Germline V CDR1 and CDR2: MGHRA, YSYEKL. In DNA form, the CDR3 reads TGTGCCAGCAGCCAACTTGGAGGTTTCGGGGCAGATACGCAGTATTTT. Its protein is CASSQLGGFGADTQYF.

This sequence joins TRBV4-1 and TRBJ1-6; unclear D gene. V dropped 1 base and J dropped 7 bases, with 8 bases sitting between them. CDR1 and CDR2 from the germline V gene are MGHRA and YSYEKL. The CDR3 has 14 amino acids. CDR3 in amino acids: CASSQGIDNSPLHF. In nucleotides, the CDR3 is TGCGCCAGCAGCCAAGGGATCGACAATTCACCCCTCCACTTT.

This chain uses TRBV2 with TRBJ2-7; D may be TRBD1 or TRBD2 (5 bases each). CDR3 size: 13 residues. Between the trimmed V and J ends, which lost 6 bases and 3 bases, there was a span of 12 bases. Germline CDR1 and CDR2: SNHLY and FYNNEI. The CDR3 nucleotides read TGTGCCAGCAGCCGGGACGGAAACTACGAGCAGTACTTC. Amino acid sequence: CASSRDGNYEQYF.

This clonotype came up a few times. The CDR3 ends on some other residue instead of the conserved phenylalanine or tryptophan, so this is likely a read error. Because the CDR3's place on the DNA is in doubt, the DNA is left out and the CDR3 is given as listed by TCRdb. The chain couples TRBV28 to TRBJ1-1; whether TRBD1, the table's D call, matches the DNA was not checked. Termini included, the CDR3 measures 12 amino acids. Germline loops: CDR1 MDHEN, CDR2 SYDVKM. The CDR3 region is CASSSLTSRPSL.

The chain is built from TRBV10-3 and TRBJ2-3; D unclear. Germline V lookup: CDR1 ENHRY, CDR2 SYGVKD. Trimming shortened V by 10 bases and J by 0 bases, and 11 bases separated the two germline ends. There are 13 residues in the CDR3. CDR3 DNA: TGTGCCACTGTGCTAACTAGCACAGATACGCAGTATTTT. Translating gives CATVLTSTDTQYF.